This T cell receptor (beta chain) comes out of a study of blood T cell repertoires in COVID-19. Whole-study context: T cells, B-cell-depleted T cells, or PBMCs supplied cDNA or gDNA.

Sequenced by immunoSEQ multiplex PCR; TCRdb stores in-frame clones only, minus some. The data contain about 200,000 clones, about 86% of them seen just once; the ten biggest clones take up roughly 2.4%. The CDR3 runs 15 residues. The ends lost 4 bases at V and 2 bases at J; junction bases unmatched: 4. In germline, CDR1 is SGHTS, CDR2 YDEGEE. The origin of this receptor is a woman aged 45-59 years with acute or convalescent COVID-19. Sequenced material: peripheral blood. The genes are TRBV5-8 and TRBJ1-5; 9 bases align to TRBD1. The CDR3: CASSPRTGGNQPQHF. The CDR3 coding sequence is TGTGCCAGCAGCCCGAGGACAGGGGGCAATCAGCCCCAGCATTTT.